The table lists the clone carrying this T cell receptor (beta chain) with a count of one. No antigen is known for it. The data were taken from a study of cytomegalovirus exposure and HLA in healthy donors. The PCR employed 60 Vbeta primers together with 13 Jbeta primers. The method was immunoSEQ multiplex PCR; TCRdb's version includes in-frame clones alone and lacks a portion of them. The repertoire holds about 130,000 clones, with 74% as singletons. Overall study findings and caveats: Specificity of three CMV-associated chains for CMV antigens was verified in vitro.

The sequence derives from a male donor in good health and CMV-seronegative. The sequenced material came from PBMCs.

DNA of the CDR3: TGTGCCACCAGCGATCCGGGACAGGGGGCTCACAATGAGCAGTTCTTC. The encoded protein is CATSDPGQGAHNEQFF. The chain links TRBV15 to TRBJ2-1; 12 bases match TRBD1. J gave up 5 bases and V 5 bases, and 7 bases lay outside the gene matches. Germline V gene lookup returns CDR1 LNHNV and CDR2 YYDKDF (reference sequence). The CDR3 runs to 16 residues.